The 31 T cell receptor beta chains given below trace back to one sample, sequenced in a study of CD8+ T cells in alopecia areata. Regarding treatment: oral pan-JAK inhibitor, 5-10 mg twice daily. Alopecia areata patients provided lesional scalp punch biopsies and peripheral blood. RNA extraction and reverse transcription yielded cDNA as sequencing template. Measured with immunoSEQ multiplex PCR; TCRdb has only the in-frame clones, and not every one. The sample shows some 4,800 clones, roughly 60% of them seen only once. Sequenced here: skin, sampled at approximately week 37, from a patient treated with tofacitinib. The receptor set was obtained from a human donor with alopecia areata.

This clone was seen a single time. The sample contains more than one DNA sequence encoding this CDR3. The chain has TRBV6-6 and TRBJ2-7; tentative D call: TRBD2 (5 bases). This CDR3 spans 15 amino acids. V was clipped by 0 bases and J by 7 bases, with 16 bases between them. The germline gives CDR1 MNHNY, CDR2 SVGAGI (reference sequence). As DNA, the CDR3 is TGTGCCAGCAGTTACTCAGTCGGGCCGTCGGGGGAGCAGTACTTC. Its protein is CASSYSVGPSGEQYF.

The chain has TRBV15 and TRBJ2-7; D not resolved. Germline CDR1 LNHNV, CDR2 YYDKDF (reference sequence). This CDR3 has 16 residues. The V and J ends lost 0 bases and 2 bases respectively, with 14 bases between them. The CDR3 region is CATSRDLSSETYEQYF. Written as DNA, the CDR3 is TGTGCCACCAGCAGAGATCTTTCGTCGGAAACCTACGAGCAGTACTTC. Together with reference TRBV15 and TRBJ2-7, the CDR3 gives the full variable domain: DAMVIQNPRYQVTQFGKPVTLSCSQTLNHNVMYWYQQKSSQAPKLLFHYYDKDFNNEADTPDNFQSRRPNTSFCFLDIRSPGLGDTAMYLCATSRDLSSETYEQYFGPGTRLTVT.

The J gene is TRBJ2-1, the V gene TRBV11-3, with TRBD1 matching 8 bases. This CDR3 has 14 amino acids. Germline loops: CDR1 SGHNT, CDR2 YENEEA. Losses at the gene ends were 6 bases for V and 6 bases for J; bases not matched to a gene: 7. CDR3 bases: TGTGCCAGCAGTCGCCGGGACAGGCTCAATGAGCAGTTCTTC. This translates into CASSRRDRLNEQFF.

The chain carries TRBV30 and TRBJ1-2, with D unresolved. V was cut by 1 base and J by 6 bases, with 12 bases left in between. The CDR3 runs 13 residues. Per the germline V gene, CDR1 is GTSNPN and CDR2 is SVGIG (reference sequence). The CDR3 region has the DNA TGTGCCTGGAGTGCGGACTTAAACGATGGCTACACCTTC. Its protein product is CAWSADLNDGYTF.

The chain joins TRBV29-1 to TRBJ2-7; D may match TRBD1 or TRBD2 (5 bases each). The CDR3 length is 13 residues. V gave up 6 bases and J gave up 2 bases, with 14 bases separating them. Germline V gene lookup returns CDR1 SQVTM and CDR2 ANQGSEA. The CDR3 reads CSVTPGPTYEQYF. CDR3 bases: TGCAGCGTGACACCGGGACCAACCTACGAGCAGTACTTC.

V is TRBV6-1 and J is TRBJ2-7; tentatively, D is TRBD2 (6 bases). Germline-derived CDR1 and CDR2 are MNHNS and SASEGT. The CDR3 contains 15 residues. V lost 4 bases and J 2 bases, leaving 15 bases between the germline ends. CDR3 sequence reads: CASSVWGLGTYEQYF. CDR3 sequence (DNA): TGTGCCAGCAGTGTATGGGGACTGGGAACCTACGAGCAGTACTTC.

This clone is termed large. The chain recombines TRBV10-3 with TRBJ2-5; the match to TRBD1 covers 10 bases. J was trimmed by 4 bases and V by 8 bases; bases with no gene match: 1. The CDR3 covers 12 residues. Germline V gene sequence: CDR1 ENHRY, CDR2 SYGVKD. CDR3 sequence reads: CAIGQGGETQYF. CDR3 DNA: TGTGCCATCGGACAGGGGGGAGAGACCCAGTACTTC.

The chain joins TRBV9 to TRBJ1-4, with 7 bases aligning to TRBD1. The CDR3 is 14 amino acids. Trimming cost V 4 bases and J 7 bases; bases outside gene matches: 7. Germline V lookup: CDR1 SGDLS, CDR2 YYNGEE. The CDR3 spells CASSPQGDGEKLFF. The CDR3 DNA reads as TGTGCCAGCAGCCCTCAGGGGGATGGTGAAAAACTGTTTTTT.

The sample holds a few counts of this clone. V is TRBV9 and J is TRBJ1-3; no firm D call. The V gene's germline CDR1 is SGDLS and CDR2 YYNGEE. The germline V and J ends were trimmed by 0 bases and 2 bases, with 15 bases remaining between them. The CDR3 is 17 amino acids. DNA of the CDR3: TGTGCCAGCAGCGTAGGCTATGGGTCGGGTCCTGGAAACACCATATATTTT. Its translation is CASSVGYGSGPGNTIYF.

This sequence joins TRBV30 and TRBJ2-1; D not resolved. V shed 5 bases and J shed 4 bases, with 15 bases lying between them. CDR1 is GTSNPN, CDR2 SVGIG, per germline (reference sequence). This CDR3 comprises 14 residues. The CDR3 spells CAWLRTGPYNEQFF. CDR3 bases: TGTGCCTGGCTCCGAACGGGCCCATACAATGAGCAGTTCTTC.

The CDR3 protein is CASAPRAGTVTEAFF. The CDR3 coding sequence is TGTGCCAGCGCCCCTAGGGCCGGAACGGTCACTGAAGCTTTCTTT. The V and J genes are TRBV28 and TRBJ1-1; D ambiguous. This CDR3 region has 15 residues. V was pared by 8 bases and J by 4 bases, with 20 bases between. CDR1 MDHEN and CDR2 SYDVKM come from the germline V gene.

In its sample, this clone is large (0.1 to 1%). This chain joins TRBV5-8 and TRBJ2-1, with TRBD2 identical over 11 bases. There are 15 residues in the CDR3. The germline CDR1 and CDR2 sequences are SGHTS and YDEGEE. V was clipped by 4 bases and J by 5 bases; unmatched bases: 5. The CDR3 sequence is CASSLGLAAHNEQFF. CDR3 sequence (DNA): TGTGCCAGCAGCCTGGGACTAGCGGCACACAATGAGCAGTTCTTC.

The V and J genes are TRBV28 and TRBJ2-5; D not resolved. Trimming left V 7 bases short and J 1 base short, with 10 bases between. Germline values: CDR1 MDHEN, CDR2 SYDVKM. CDR3 length: 13 residues. The CDR3: CASTWRPQETQYF. CDR3 DNA: TGTGCCAGCACCTGGCGGCCCCAAGAGACCCAGTACTTC.

This clone was recorded once. The rearrangement links TRBV7-8 to TRBJ2-4, with D perhaps given as TRBD1 or TRBD2 (5 bases each). V lost 5 bases and J lost 6, with 17 bases in between. The CDR3 is 15 amino acids. Germline lookup yields CDR1 SGHVS and CDR2 FQNEAQ. CDR3 DNA: TGTGCCAGCAGCCTCCGACTTGGGGGTTTAAACATTCAGTACTTC. Protein sequence: CASSLRLGGLNIQYF.

In nucleotides, the CDR3 is TGCAGCGTCGAGGCGGGGGGGCTGAACACTGAAGCTTTCTTT. Protein product: CSVEAGGLNTEAFF. The chain recombines TRBV29-1 with TRBJ1-1; a weak D match, TRBD1 (6 bases). Per germline, CDR1 SQVTM and CDR2 ANQGSEA. V lost 6 bases, J lost 0 bases, and 14 bases lay in between. CDR3 length: 14 residues.

The chain uses TRBV19 and TRBJ1-5; D uncertain. V dropped 1 base and J dropped 2 bases, with 9 bases sitting between them. Germline V gene data show CDR1 as LNHDA and CDR2 as SQIVND (reference sequence). The CDR3 sequence is 15 residues long. The CDR3: CASSIATVGNQPQHF. The CDR3 DNA reads TGTGCCAGTAGTATAGCCACGGTAGGCAATCAGCCCCAGCATTTT.

V usage is TRBV29-1 and J usage is TRBJ2-2; TRBD1 might be the D (6 bases). In germline, CDR1 is SQVTM, CDR2 ANQGSEA. This CDR3 has 15 residues. With 5 bases removed from V and 1 base from J, the gap between germline ends came to 14 bases. The CDR3 sequence is CSVLTGNQNTGELFF. CDR3 DNA sequence: TGCAGCGTTCTCACAGGGAATCAGAACACCGGGGAGCTGTTTTTT.

This clone was recorded once. The chain couples TRBV7-8 to TRBJ2-2; 7 nucleotides match TRBD2. This CDR3 spans 15 amino acids. Germline V gene data show CDR1 as SGHVS and CDR2 as FQNEAQ. V shed 4 bases and J 2 bases; nucleotides not matched to a gene: 4. CDR3 sequence (DNA): TGTGCCAGCAGCTCCCGGGACTACAACACCGGGGAGCTGTTTTTT. Translation gives CASSSRDYNTGELFF.

The CDR3, as DNA: TGCAGCGTTGAAAAAAATAGCCCTCCCCACTACGAGCAGTACTTC. Protein sequence: CSVEKNSPPHYEQYF. The genes are TRBV29-1 and TRBJ2-5, with D unclear. Gene TRBJ2-7 matches the end of the DNA better, so the J call may be wrong. The germline CDR1 and CDR2 sequences are SQVTM and ANQGSEA. The CDR3 is 15 amino acids.

The rearrangement uses TRBV10-3 and TRBJ2-3; D is possibly TRBD2 (7 bases). This CDR3 spans 14 amino acids. V shed 4 bases and J shed 2 bases, with 10 bases lying between them. Germline-derived CDR1 and CDR2 are ENHRY and SYGVKD. CDR3 sequence (DNA): TGTGCCATCAGTGGGGGGGGCGACACAGATACGCAGTATTTT. Protein sequence: CAISGGGDTDTQYF.

The V gene is TRBV19, the J gene TRBJ1-2; D might be TRBD1 (5 bases). Germline assignment: CDR1 LNHDA and CDR2 SQIVND (reference sequence). The CDR3 covers 12 residues. V shed 10 bases and J shed 6 bases, with 15 bases lying between them. The CDR3 here is CATRGGVHGYTF. The DNA of the CDR3 is TGTGCCACGAGGGGTGGGGTTCATGGCTACACCTTC.

This clone was seen more than once but under ten times. CDR3 DNA sequence: TGCGCCAGCAGCCAAGAATGGGGTGATACGCAGTATTTT. This translates into CASSQEWGDTQYF. The chain combines TRBV4-3 with TRBJ2-3; no clear D gene. V was cut by 0 bases and J by 6 bases, with 7 bases left in between. The CDR3 sequence is 13 residues long. Germline V lookup: CDR1 LGHNA, CDR2 YSLEER.

On this clone: This clone may be a read error of a much larger clone one base away. Other DNA sequences in this specimen translate into the identical CDR3. V and J are TRBV5-6 and TRBJ2-3; D is ambiguous. The germline CDR1 and CDR2 sequences are SGHDT and YYEEEE. The germline V and J ends were trimmed by 4 bases and 5 bases, with 20 bases remaining between them. This CDR3 region has 16 residues. The CDR3: CASSLYGREEKDTQYF. CDR3 DNA sequence: TGTGCCAGCAGCCTATACGGAAGGGAAGAGAAAGATACGCAGTATTTT.

The chain links TRBV6-1 to TRBJ1-5; D not resolved. Germline loops: CDR1 MNHNS, CDR2 SASEGT. V lost 6 bases, J lost 2 bases, and 8 bases lay in between. The length of the CDR3 is 13 residues. CDR3 region: CASRSRGNQPQHF. DNA of the CDR3: TGTGCCAGCAGGTCGAGAGGCAATCAGCCCCAGCATTTT.

This clone was observed a few times. The chain employs TRBV10-1 and TRBJ2-1; 7 bases fit TRBD2. Trimming removed 9 bases from V and 9 bases from J; junction bases left unmatched: 14. The CDR3 spans 14 residues. The V gene's germline CDR1 is WNHNN and CDR2 SYGVQD (reference sequence). For the CDR3, the DNA is TGCGCCAGTTCGAGGGGCGGGAGAGAGCGTGAGCAGTTCTTC. Its translation: CASSRGGREREQFF.

V is TRBV20-1 and J is TRBJ2-3; D ambiguous. Germline V gene sequence: CDR1 DFQATT, CDR2 SNEGSKA (reference sequence). V lost 5 bases, J lost 6 bases, and 9 bases lay in between. CDR3 length: 11 residues. This chain's CDR3 is CSARARDTQYF. In DNA form, the CDR3 reads TGCAGTGCTCGCGCACGGGATACGCAGTATTTT.

This rearrangement joins TRBV5-1 to TRBJ2-3; weak D call: TRBD2 (5 bases). The V gene's germline CDR1 is SGHRS and CDR2 YFSETQ. Trimming removed 1 base at V and 1 base at J, with 10 bases between. The CDR3 covers 15 residues. The CDR3 reads CASSLKGLGTDTQYF. CDR3 DNA: TGCGCCAGCAGCTTGAAAGGACTCGGCACAGATACGCAGTATTTT.

As DNA, the CDR3 is TGCGCCAGCATGCTACTTGGGGGCTACGAGCAGTACTTC. Residues: CASMLLGGYEQYF. The chain uses TRBV5-1 and TRBJ2-7; the D call may be TRBD1 or TRBD2 (5 bases each). The germline V gene encodes CDR1 SGHRS and CDR2 YFSETQ. Trimming took off 6 bases at V and 3 bases at J, with 13 bases between the two ends. CDR3 length: 13 amino acids.

The chain links TRBV7-8 to TRBJ2-7; unclear D gene. The CDR3 has 14 amino acids. Trimming removed 5 bases at V and 6 bases at J, with 17 bases between. Germline V gene data show CDR1 as SGHVS and CDR2 as FQNEAQ. Here the CDR3 reads CASSGMVSAPEQYF. The CDR3 nucleotides are TGTGCCAGCAGCGGAATGGTGTCTGCTCCCGAGCAGTACTTC.

The V gene is TRBV29-1, the J gene TRBJ2-4, with a tentative D call TRBD1 (6 bases). The CDR3 is 14 residues long. Per germline, CDR1 SQVTM and CDR2 ANQGSEA. V lost 7 bases and J lost 0, with 13 bases in between. CDR3 protein: CSAAVRGAKNIQYF. Here the CDR3 DNA reads TGCAGCGCTGCCGTCAGGGGAGCCAAAAACATTCAGTACTTC. Looking up the rest from reference TRBV29-1 and TRBJ2-4 gives the full variable domain: SAVISQKPSRDICQRGTSLTIQCQVDSQVTMMFWYRQQPGQSLTLIATANQGSEATYESGFVIDKFPISRPNLTFSTLTVSNMSPEDSSIYLCSAAVRGAKNIQYFGAGTRLSVL.

This sequence joins TRBV7-9 and TRBJ2-5; D is ambiguous. The CDR3 sequence is 14 residues long. Trimming cost V 0 bases and J 1 base, with 6 bases left between them. Germline assignment: CDR1 SEHNR and CDR2 FQNEAQ (reference sequence). CDR3 DNA sequence: TGTGCCAGCAGCTTAGCCCTTACCCAAGAGACCCAGTACTTC. This encodes CASSLALTQETQYF.